These T cell receptor beta chains were read from a single sample in a study of control samples from healthy donors and cancer patients. Assay used: immunoSEQ multiplex PCR; TCRdb lists only in-frame clones, some missing. Here the sample spans approximately 150,000 clones, about nine tenths being singletons. The specimen sequenced was blood. The receptors originated from a young man in good health. The CDR3 runs from the conserved cysteine through the conserved F or W. A D gene is named only where the DNA matches it firmly. Clone sizes are given selectively: once, few, many, or a class where the clone is expanded.

V,D,size,J,CDR3,DNA
TRBV28,-,once,TRBJ1-1,CASSFNGGPNTEAFF,TGTGCCAGCAGTTTTAATGGGGGCCCGAACACTGAAGCTTTCTTT
TRBV6-5,TRBD1,-,TRBJ2-7,CASSVKETGGTEQYF,TGTGCCAGCAGCGTAAAGGAGACAGGGGGCACCGAGCAGTACTTC
TRBV21-1,-,-,TRBJ1-1,CASSKWGQVGTEAFF,TGTGCCAGCAGCAAGTGGGGACAGGTGGGCACTGAAGCTTTCTTT
TRBV6-5,TRBD1,-,TRBJ1-5,CATAGTALLDQPQHF,TGTGCCACCGCCGGGACAGCCTTGTTGGATCAGCCCCAGCATTTT
TRBV5-4,-,-,TRBJ1-1,CASSFPGNTEAFF,TGTGCCAGCAGCTTTCCCGGGAACACTGAAGCTTTCTTT
TRBV5-1,-,-,TRBJ1-1,CASSPNRVTEAFF,TGCGCCAGCAGCCCTAACAGGGTTACTGAAGCTTTCTTT
TRBV10-3,-,-,TRBJ1-1,CAISESLLGRTNTEAFF,TGTGCCATCAGTGAGAGCTTGTTAGGACGGACGAACACTGAAGCTTTCTTT
TRBV9,TRBD1,-,TRBJ1-6,CASSQGQGPSPLHF,TGTGCCAGCAGCCAAGGACAGGGTCCTTCACCCCTCCACTTT
TRBV6-5,-,-,TRBJ1-4,CASSSTGSRDEKLFF,TGTGCCAGCAGTTCCACAGGGAGTCGGGATGAAAAACTGTTTTTT
TRBV30,-,-,TRBJ1-1,CAWGTSTEAFF,TGTGCCTGGGGCACCTCCACTGAAGCTTTCTTT
TRBV6-5,-,-,TRBJ1-2,CASLPTAGARSYTF,TGTGCCAGCCTTCCAACCGCGGGGGCGCGGAGCTACACCTTC
TRBV28,-,-,TRBJ2-1,CASSLYNEQFF,TGTGCCAGCAGTTTATACAATGAGCAGTTCTTC
TRBV5-6,-,once,TRBJ1-6,CASSFQGGNSPLHF,TGTGCCAGCAGCTTCCAGGGAGGGAATTCACCCCTCCACTTT
TRBV15,TRBD1,-,TRBJ1-5,CATSTRTGGISQPQHF,TGTGCCACCAGCACAAGGACAGGGGGCATAAGTCAGCCCCAGCATTTT
TRBV5-1,-,-,TRBJ1-1,CASSAAQGMDTEAFF,TGCGCCAGCAGTGCTGCCCAGGGCATGGACACTGAAGCTTTCTTT
TRBV28,-,-,TRBJ1-4,CASLGTETDEKLFF,TGTGCCAGTCTCGGGACGGAGACCGATGAAAAACTGTTTTTT
TRBV5-4,-,-,TRBJ1-2,CASSLDRFGYTF,TGTGCCAGCAGCTTGGACAGGTTTGGCTACACCTTC
TRBV19,-,-,TRBJ1-6,CASSISDFYNSPLHF,TGTGCCAGTAGTATAAGCGACTTCTATAATTCACCCCTCCACTTT
TRBV5-4,-,-,TRBJ2-1,CASSLAVGGLNYNEQFF,TGTGCCAGCAGCTTGGCCGTCGGGGGTCTTAACTACAATGAGCAGTTCTTC
TRBV20-1,-,-,TRBJ2-3,CSASRQTDTQYF,TGCAGTGCTAGTAGGCAGACAGATACGCAGTATTTT
TRBV6-5,-,once,TRBJ1-2,CASSLWGADYGYTF,TGTGCCAGCAGTCTCTGGGGGGCGGACTATGGCTACACCTTC
TRBV7-9,-,-,TRBJ1-5,CASSFGSSNQPQHF,TGTGCCAGCAGCTTCGGCAGTAGCAATCAGCCCCAGCATTTT
TRBV12-5,TRBD1,-,TRBJ2-7,CASARPGQTSSYEQYF,TGTGCTAGTGCCAGACCGGGACAGACGAGCTCCTACGAGCAGTACTTC
TRBV12-5,TRBD1,-,TRBJ1-4,CASGPQGATNEKLFF,TGTGCTAGTGGACCACAGGGGGCAACTAATGAAAAACTGTTTTTT
TRBV7-9,TRBD1,-,TRBJ1-4,CASSSPTGGVHEKLFF,TGTGCCAGCAGCTCCCCGACAGGGGGCGTTCATGAAAAACTGTTTTTT
TRBV10-1,-,-,TRBJ1-1,CASSRKGGNTEAFF,TGCGCCAGCAGTAGGAAGGGGGGCAACACTGAAGCTTTCTTT
TRBV25-1,-,-,TRBJ2-7,CASSELWRYEQYF,TGTGCCAGCAGTGAATTATGGAGGTACGAGCAGTACTTC
TRBV12-3/TRBV12-4,-,-,TRBJ1-1,CASSLAQYTEAFF,TGTGCCAGCAGTTTAGCGCAGTACACTGAAGCTTTCTTT
TRBV10-1,TRBD1,once,TRBJ2-3,CASTDRDSDTQYF,TGCGCCAGCACGGACAGGGATTCAGATACGCAGTATTTT